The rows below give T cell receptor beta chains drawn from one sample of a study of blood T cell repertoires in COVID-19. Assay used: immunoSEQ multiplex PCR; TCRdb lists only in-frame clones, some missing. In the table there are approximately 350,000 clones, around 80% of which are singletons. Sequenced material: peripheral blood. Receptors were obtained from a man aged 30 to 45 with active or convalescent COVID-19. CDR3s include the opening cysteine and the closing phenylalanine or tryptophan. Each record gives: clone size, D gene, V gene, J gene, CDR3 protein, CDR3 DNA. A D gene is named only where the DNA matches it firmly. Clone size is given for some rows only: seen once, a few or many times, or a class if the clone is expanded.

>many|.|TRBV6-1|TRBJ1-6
CASSEARQGGNSPLHF
TGTGCCAGCAGTGAAGCGCGTCAGGGAGGGAATTCACCCCTCCACTTT
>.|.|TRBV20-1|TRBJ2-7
CSARVQYEQYF
TGCAGTGCTAGAGTTCAATACGAGCAGTACTTC
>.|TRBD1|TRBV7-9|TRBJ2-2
CASNRDSAPGELFF
TGTGCCAGCAATAGGGACAGCGCGCCCGGGGAGCTGTTTTTT
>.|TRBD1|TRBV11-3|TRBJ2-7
CASSPRQGIIYEQYF
TGTGCCAGCAGCCCCCGACAGGGGATCATCTACGAGCAGTACTTC
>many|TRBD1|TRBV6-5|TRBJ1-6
CASSRQGKSSPLHF
TGTGCCAGCAGTCGACAGGGAAAGAGTTCACCCCTCCACTTT
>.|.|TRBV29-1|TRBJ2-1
CSVDGGSVGQFF
TGCAGCGTTGATGGAGGGTCTGTAGGGCAGTTCTTC
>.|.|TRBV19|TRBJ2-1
CASKEVNNEQFF
TGTGCCAGTAAGGAGGTCAACAATGAGCAGTTCTTC
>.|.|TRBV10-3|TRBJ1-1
CAISGGGISANTEAFF
TGTGCCATCAGTGGGGGGGGAATAAGCGCGAACACTGAAGCTTTCTTT
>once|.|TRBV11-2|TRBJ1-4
CASSSKGRGNEKLFF
TGTGCCAGCAGCTCGAAGGGGAGGGGTAATGAAAAACTGTTTTTT
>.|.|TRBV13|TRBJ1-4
CASSSSSGEKLFF
TGTGCCAGCAGCTCCTCTAGCGGGGAAAAACTGTTTTTT
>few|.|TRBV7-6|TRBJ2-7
CASSSSGPSEQYF
TGTGCCAGCAGCTCCAGTGGCCCAAGCGAGCAGTACTTC
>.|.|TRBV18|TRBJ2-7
CASSHSSSYEQYF
TGTGCCAGCTCCCACAGCAGCTCCTACGAGCAGTACTTC
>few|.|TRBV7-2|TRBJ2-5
CASSFIEGGETQYF
TGTGCCAGCAGCTTTATCGAGGGAGGTGAGACCCAGTACTTC
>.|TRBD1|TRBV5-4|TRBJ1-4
CASSEDRGKVEKLFF
TGTGCCAGCAGCGAAGACAGGGGGAAGGTTGAAAAACTGTTTTTT
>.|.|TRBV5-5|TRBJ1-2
CASSSPGPSGYTF
TGTGCCAGCAGCTCCCCAGGGCCAAGTGGCTACACCTTC